These 10 T cell receptor beta chains originate from one sample sequenced in a study of blood T cell repertoires in COVID-19. Sequencing was performed with immunoSEQ multiplex PCR; in TCRdb, only in-frame clones are kept and a portion is missing. There are tens of thousands of clones in the sample; approximately 82% occur only once, and 25% lies in the top ten. Sequencing was done on a sample of peripheral blood. These receptor sequences come from a man aged 55 to 70 with acute or convalescent COVID-19.

J is TRBJ1-3 and V is TRBV18; possibly TRBD1 for D (6 bases). Germline V gives CDR1 KGHSH, CDR2 LQKENI. The CDR3 is 13 amino acids. V was cut by 4 bases and J by 4 bases, with 8 bases left in between. CDR3 DNA sequence: TGTGCCAGCTCACTAGACAGGGGAAACACCATATATTTT. Translated: CASSLDRGNTIYF.

The chain employs TRBV7-2 and TRBJ2-2; 8 positions agree with TRBD1. Trimming removed 5 bases from V and 13 bases from J; junction bases left unmatched: 15. This CDR3 spans 15 amino acids. Germline loops: CDR1 SGHTA, CDR2 FQGNSA. The CDR3, as DNA: TGTGCCAGCAGCACCGAAAGCGCGTCAGGGGGCGGGCTGTTTTTT. It specifies CASSTESASGGGLFF.

This clone was seen a single time. The CDR3 DNA is TGTGCCAGCAACCGACAGGGCCCTGAAGCTTTCTTT. Translation: CASNRQGPEAFF. This sequence joins TRBV6-5 and TRBJ1-1; 7 positions match TRBD1. J lost 6 bases, V lost 7 bases, and 5 bases had no gene match. The CDR3 has 12 amino acids. Per germline, CDR1 MNHEY and CDR2 SVGAGI.

This chain uses TRBV28 with TRBJ2-7; 8 nucleotides align to TRBD1. This CDR3 is 15 amino acids long. Germline V gives CDR1 MDHEN, CDR2 SYDVKM. With 3 bases clipped from V and 5 bases from J, the junction kept 9 bases outside the gene matches. This CDR3 is CASSFSRTGYDEQYF. In nucleotides, the CDR3 is TGTGCCAGCAGTTTCTCCCGGACAGGGTACGACGAGCAGTACTTC. Full variable domain (missing parts from reference TRBV28 and TRBJ2-7): DVKVTQSSRYLVKRTGEKVFLECVQDMDHENMFWYRQDPGLGLRLIYFSYDVKMKEKGDIPEGYSVSREKKERFSLILESASTNQTSMYLCASSFSRTGYDEQYFGPGTRLTVT.

This sequence joins TRBV24-1 and TRBJ2-3; 8 bases agree with TRBD2. Germline lookup yields CDR1 KGHDR and CDR2 SFDVKD. V was clipped by 12 bases and J by 5 bases; unmatched bases: 12. This CDR3 contains 14 residues. As DNA, the CDR3 is TGTGCCGCAGTCGGGGGGGCCCAGAGAGATACGCAGTATTTT. Translation: CAAVGGAQRDTQYF.

The chain links TRBV7-9 to TRBJ1-4, with D maybe TRBD1 (5 bases). V lost 1 base and J lost 1, with 10 bases in between. Germline V gives CDR1 SEHNR, CDR2 FQNEAQ (reference sequence). The CDR3 length is 16 residues. CDR3 coding DNA: TGTGCCAGCAGCTTAGGCCAGGGCTTAACTAATGAAAAACTGTTTTTT. It translates to CASSLGQGLTNEKLFF. The full variable domain, in which reference TRBV7-9 and TRBJ1-4 provide the parts outside the CDR3, is DTGVSQNPRHKITKRGQNVTFRCDPISEHNRLYWYRQTLGQGPEFLTYFQNEAQLEKSRLLSDRFSAERPKGSFSTLEIQRTEQGDSAMYLCASSLGQGLTNEKLFFGSGTQLSVL.

This clone is categorized as medium-sized. CDR3 residues: CASTSTVYNYGYTF. Here the CDR3 DNA reads TGTGCCAGCACCTCGACAGTATATAACTATGGCTACACCTTC. The V gene is TRBV28, the J gene TRBJ1-2; tentative D call: TRBD1 (5 bases). There are 14 residues in the CDR3. Germline-derived CDR1 and CDR2 are MDHEN and SYDVKM. The ends were cut back, 7 bases at V and 1 base at J, with 13 bases in the middle.

The chain uses TRBV5-1 and TRBJ1-1; possible D gene TRBD1, 5 bases. V gave up 3 bases and J gave up 1 base, with 13 bases separating them. Germline V gene data show CDR1 as SGHRS and CDR2 as YFSETQ. This CDR3 spans 15 amino acids. CDR3 residues: CASSSQQVTNTEAFF. CDR3 nucleotides: TGCGCCAGCAGCTCACAACAGGTGACGAACACTGAAGCTTTCTTT.

The chain recombines TRBV6-1 with TRBJ1-5; the D gene is possibly TRBD1 (6 bases). The length of the CDR3 is 15 residues. V gave up 2 bases and J gave up 7 bases, with 15 bases separating them. The germline V gene has CDR1 MNHNS and CDR2 SASEGT. The DNA for the CDR3 is TGTGCCAGCAGTGAATTGGGGGCAGGCAGCCAGCCCCAGCATTTT. Amino acids: CASSELGAGSQPQHF.

The chain couples TRBV28 to TRBJ2-7; 9 bases match TRBD1. This CDR3 region has 14 residues. CDR1 and CDR2 (germline): MDHEN, SYDVKM. V gave up 3 bases and J gave up 6 bases; unmatched junction bases: 6. Here the CDR3 reads CASSLGDRVGEQYV. CDR3 sequence (DNA): TGTGCCAGCAGTTTGGGGGACAGGGTGGGCGAGCAGTACGTC.